Detailed here is one T cell receptor beta chain. Unique molecular identifiers were built into the TCRbeta library. TCRdb re-called the PCR reads with MiXCR, one entry per CDR3 protein. The data show some 500,000 distinct CDR3 sequences, approximately 30% seen once. The data derive from a study of T-cell reconstitution after alpha-beta-depleted transplantation in children. Germline loops: CDR1 SGHVS, CDR2 FQNEAQ. V was cut by 3 bases and J by 3 bases, with 12 bases left in between. The CDR3 contains 15 residues. The sequence derives from a human donor who donated a stem cell graft to a child with aplastic anemia. The gene calls are TRBV7-8 and TRBJ1-5; D is ambiguous. Sequencing was performed on PBMCs from the stem cell graft donor, taken from the stem cell graft. DNA of the CDR3: TGTGCCAGCAGCTTGGGAGACAACCCCAATCAGCCCCAGCATTTT. The encoded protein is CASSLGDNPNQPQHF.